The present entry profiles one T cell receptor (beta chain) with its context. The antigen is not known. This may be a read error, as it is one base from a much larger clone. The data derive from a study of glioma-infiltrating T cells. Germline V gives CDR1 MDHEN, CDR2 SYDVKM. This CDR3 has 14 amino acids. The iRepertoire nested amplicon-rescue multiplex PCR amplified TCR alpha and beta CDR3s from RNA. MiXCR, run by TCRdb on the multiplex PCR reads, gives a single entry per CDR3 protein. The sample lists 85,000 to 110,000 distinct CDR3 sequences, around 31% occurring once. Regarding the study as a whole: Tissue-blood divergence was below expectation in non-neoplastic patients, above in gliomas.

The sequence derives from a human donor with low-grade glioma or glioblastoma, undergoing nonglioma brain surgery, or in good health (not recorded which). The sample taken for sequencing was glioma tissue, nonneoplastic brain tissue, or PBMCs (not recorded which). The V gene is TRBV28, the J gene TRBJ2-5; D call uncertain. CDR3 sequence reads: CASSLRLREETKYF. In DNA form, the CDR3 reads TGTGCCAGCAGTTTAAGACTCAGAGAAGAGACCAAGTACTTC. The full variable domain, rest sourced from reference TRBV28 and TRBJ2-5, is DVKVTQSSRYLVKRTGEKVFLECVQDMDHENMFWYRQDPGLGLRLIYFSYDVKMKEKGDIPEGYSVSREKKERFSLILESASTNQTSMYLCASSLRLREETKYFGPGTRLLVL.